The 10 T cell receptor beta chains in this list originate from one sample, sequenced in a study of identical twins. In TCRdb, the 5' RACE reads were re-called with MiXCR into one record per CDR3 protein. The sample holds around 1.7 million distinct CDR3 sequences, around a third seen once. The sequenced material came from cord blood. All receptors derive from a newborn girl in good health.

DNA of the CDR3: TGCAGTGCTAGAGATCTTCGGGGGCGAGAGACCCAGTACTTC. It translates to CSARDLRGRETQYF. This chain joins TRBV20-1 and TRBJ2-5; D possibly matches TRBD1 or TRBD2 (6 bases each). The V end lost 0 bases, the J end lost 4 bases, and 12 bases lay between the germline ends. This CDR3 has 14 residues. Germline V gene data show CDR1 as DFQATT and CDR2 as SNEGSKA (reference sequence).

This clonotype was recorded at least ten times. Here the CDR3 reads CASGLAGLTDTQYF. The CDR3 DNA reads as TGTGCCAGCGGACTAGCGGGACTCACAGATACGCAGTATTTT. The gene calls are TRBV6-2 or TRBV6-3 and TRBJ2-3; the match to TRBD2 covers 12 bases. V shed 8 bases, J shed 2 bases, and the junction held 2 bases outside the gene matches. CDR1 is MNHEY, CDR2 SVGEGT, per germline. There are 14 residues in the CDR3.

This clonotype was detected only a few times. The rearrangement joins TRBV7-9 to TRBJ2-2; D is ambiguous. The CDR3 consists of 13 residues. Germline V gene sequence: CDR1 SEHNR, CDR2 FQNEAQ (reference sequence). V shed 6 bases and J shed 5 bases, with 10 bases lying between them. The CDR3 DNA reads as TGTGCCAGCAGAAAAATACCAACCGGGGAGCTGTTTTTT. Amino acid sequence: CASRKIPTGELFF.

V gene TRBV7-9 combines with J gene TRBJ2-4; TRBD1 agrees at 9 bases. From germline, CDR1 is SEHNR and CDR2 FQNEAQ (reference sequence). The ends lost 5 bases at V and 8 bases at J; junction bases unmatched: 16. The CDR3 is 17 amino acids. CDR3: CASSRHKLQGAWDIQYF. The DNA for the CDR3 is TGTGCCAGCAGCCGCCATAAACTACAGGGGGCGTGGGACATTCAGTACTTC.

The rearrangement links TRBV6-6 to TRBJ2-1, with D unresolved. CDR1 and CDR2 from the germline V gene are MNHNY and SVGAGI (reference sequence). The CDR3 is made up of 15 amino acids. The V and J ends lost 8 bases and 2 bases respectively, with 16 bases between them. The CDR3 DNA sequence: TGTGCCAGCGGTTTGGAAGGGCAGACCTACAATGAGCAGTTCTTC. This gives the protein CASGLEGQTYNEQFF.

This chain uses TRBV24-1 with TRBJ1-1, with 10 bases fitting TRBD1. The CDR3 is made up of 15 amino acids. V gave up 9 bases and J gave up 0 bases; unmatched junction bases: 6. Germline V gene data show CDR1 as KGHDR and CDR2 as SFDVKD. The CDR3 here is CATRPGTGVNTEAFF. The CDR3 bases are TGTGCCACCCGTCCCGGGACAGGGGTGAACACTGAAGCTTTCTTT.

This clonotype was detected only once. This CDR3 reads CASSPGQANYEQYF. CDR3 DNA sequence: TGTGCCAGCAGCCCTGGACAGGCAAACTACGAGCAGTACTTC. The V gene is TRBV6-1, the J gene TRBJ2-5; 7 nucleotides agree with TRBD1. The J call may be wrong; the DNA end is better matched by TRBJ2-7. Germline-derived CDR1 and CDR2 are MNHNS and SASEGT. This CDR3 has 14 amino acids.

The chain couples TRBV6-1 to TRBJ1-4; weak D call: TRBD1 (5 bases). Germline CDR1 is MNHNS and CDR2 is SASEGT. There are 14 residues in the CDR3. V was clipped by 6 bases and J by 4 bases, with 12 bases between them. The CDR3 region is CASSPGTRNEKLFF. CDR3 nucleotide sequence: TGTGCCAGCAGCCCTGGGACCCGTAATGAAAAACTGTTTTTT.

This clonotype occurred a few times. A single base separates this from a much larger clone, so it may be a read error. J is TRBJ2-5 and V is TRBV7-9; the D is unclear. The CDR3 runs 13 residues. Germline V gene sequence: CDR1 SEHNR, CDR2 FQNEAQ (reference sequence). Trimming pared 4 bases from V and 0 bases from J, leaving 6 bases between. The CDR3 sequence: CASSSPYQETQYF. The CDR3 nucleotides read TGTGCCAGCAGCTCCCCGTACCAAGAGACCCAGTACTTC.

The genes are TRBV12-3 or TRBV12-4 and TRBJ1-5; no definite D call. The CDR3 totals 14 residues. Trimming pared 7 bases from V and 2 bases from J, leaving 12 bases between. CDR3 amino acids: CASTRDLRNQPQHF. The DNA of the CDR3 is TGTGCCAGCACCCGAGACCTCCGCAATCAGCCCCAGCATTTT.